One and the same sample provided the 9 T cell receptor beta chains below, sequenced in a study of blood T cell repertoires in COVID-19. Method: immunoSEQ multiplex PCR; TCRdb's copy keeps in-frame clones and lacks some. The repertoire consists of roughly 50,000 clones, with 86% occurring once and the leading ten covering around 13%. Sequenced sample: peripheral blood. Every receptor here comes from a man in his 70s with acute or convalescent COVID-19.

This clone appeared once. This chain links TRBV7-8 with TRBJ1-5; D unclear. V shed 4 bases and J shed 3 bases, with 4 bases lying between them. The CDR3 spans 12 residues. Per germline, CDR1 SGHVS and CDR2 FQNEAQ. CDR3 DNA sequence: TGTGCCAGCAGCTCGTTCAATCAGCCCCAGCATTTT. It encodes CASSSFNQPQHF. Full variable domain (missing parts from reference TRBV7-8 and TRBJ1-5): GAGVSQSPRYKVAKRGQDVALRCDPISGHVSLFWYQQALGQGPEFLTYFQNEAQLDKSGLPSDRFFAERPEGSVSTLKIQRTQQEDSAVYLCASSSFNQPQHFGDGTRLSIL.

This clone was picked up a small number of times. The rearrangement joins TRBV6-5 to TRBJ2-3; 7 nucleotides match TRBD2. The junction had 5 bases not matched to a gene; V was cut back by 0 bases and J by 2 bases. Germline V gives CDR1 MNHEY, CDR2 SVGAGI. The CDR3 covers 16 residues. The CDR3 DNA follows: TGTGCCAGCAGTTACTCGATAGCGGGCTTCACAGATACGCAGTATTTT. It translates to CASSYSIAGFTDTQYF.

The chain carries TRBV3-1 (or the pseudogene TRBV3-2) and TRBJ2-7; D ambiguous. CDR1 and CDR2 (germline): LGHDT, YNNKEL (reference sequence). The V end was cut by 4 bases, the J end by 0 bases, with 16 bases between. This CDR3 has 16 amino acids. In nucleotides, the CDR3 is TGTGCCAGCAGCCCATCCCTTCAGGTTTTCTCCTACGAGCAGTACTTC. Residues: CASSPSLQVFSYEQYF.

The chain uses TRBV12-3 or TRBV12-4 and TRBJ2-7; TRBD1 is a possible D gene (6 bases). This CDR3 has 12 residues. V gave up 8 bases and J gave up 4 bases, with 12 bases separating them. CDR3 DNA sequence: TGTGCCAGCGGGACAAACAGTTACGAGCAGTACTTC. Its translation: CASGTNSYEQYF.

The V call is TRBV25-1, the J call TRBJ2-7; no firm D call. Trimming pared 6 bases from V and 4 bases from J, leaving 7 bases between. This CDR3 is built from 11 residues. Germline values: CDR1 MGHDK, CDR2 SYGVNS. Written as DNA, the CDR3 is TGTGCCAGCAGGGCAACATACGAGCAGTACTTC. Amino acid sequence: CASRATYEQYF.

The CDR3 DNA sequence: TGCAGCGTTGAAGGAGGGCAGATCCTGCAAGAGACCCAGTACTTC. Translation gives CSVEGGQILQETQYF. The genes are TRBV29-1 and TRBJ2-5; D perhaps matches TRBD2 (5 bases). Germline loops: CDR1 SQVTM, CDR2 ANQGSEA. With 1 base removed from V and 2 bases from J, the gap between germline ends came to 14 bases. The CDR3 runs 15 residues.

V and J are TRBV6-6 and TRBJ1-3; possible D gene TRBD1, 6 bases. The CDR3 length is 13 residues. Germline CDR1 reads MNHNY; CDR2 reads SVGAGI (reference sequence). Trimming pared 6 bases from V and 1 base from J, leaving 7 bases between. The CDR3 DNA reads TGTGCCAGCAGACAGGGTTCTGGAAACACCATATATTTT. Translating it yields CASRQGSGNTIYF.

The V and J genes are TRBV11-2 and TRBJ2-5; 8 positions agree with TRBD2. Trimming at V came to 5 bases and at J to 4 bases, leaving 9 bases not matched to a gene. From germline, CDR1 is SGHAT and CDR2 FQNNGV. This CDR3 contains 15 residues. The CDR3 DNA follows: TGTGCCAGCAGCCAGGGGAGCCTAGCGGGAGAGACCCAGTACTTC. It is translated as CASSQGSLAGETQYF.

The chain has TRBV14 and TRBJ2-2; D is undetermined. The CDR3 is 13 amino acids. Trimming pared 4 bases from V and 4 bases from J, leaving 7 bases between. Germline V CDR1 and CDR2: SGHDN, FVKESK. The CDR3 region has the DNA TGTGCCAGCAGCCCCCAGGCCACCGGGGAGCTGTTTTTT. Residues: CASSPQATGELFF.